These T cell receptor beta chains were read from a single sample in a study of cytomegalovirus exposure and HLA in healthy donors. TCRdb's table, derived via immunoSEQ multiplex PCR, lists solely in-frame clones and lacks some. Here the sample spans about 120,000 clones, 89% being singletons. Sample: PBMCs. These receptors were obtained from a young woman in good health and CMV-seronegative. Both conserved end residues are part of each CDR3. A D gene is named only where the DNA matches it firmly. Clone size appears in some rows only: once, few, many, or a class for an expanded clone.

V gene: TRBV14; D gene: TRBD2; J gene: TRBJ2-7; clone size: NA; CDR3 protein: CASSPLGLAISYEQYF; CDR3 DNA: TGTGCCAGCAGCCCACTCGGACTAGCGATTTCCTACGAGCAGTACTTC
V gene: TRBV7-8; D gene: NA; J gene: TRBJ2-1; clone size: NA; CDR3 protein: CASSLAASRDNEQFF; CDR3 DNA: TGTGCCAGCAGCTTAGCGGCCTCCAGGGACAATGAGCAGTTCTTC
V gene: TRBV11-2; D gene: NA; J gene: TRBJ2-7; clone size: NA; CDR3 protein: CASSLDPSYEQYF; CDR3 DNA: TGTGCCAGCAGCTTAGATCCGTCCTACGAGCAGTACTTC
V gene: TRBV6-1; D gene: TRBD1; J gene: TRBJ2-2; clone size: NA; CDR3 protein: CASGTGDTGELFF; CDR3 DNA: TGTGCCAGCGGGACAGGGGACACCGGGGAGCTGTTTTTT
V gene: TRBV7-9; D gene: TRBD1; J gene: TRBJ1-2; clone size: few; CDR3 protein: CASSSTMGTDYGYTF; CDR3 DNA: TGTGCCAGCAGCTCGACAATGGGGACAGATTATGGCTACACCTTC
V gene: TRBV4-1; D gene: TRBD2; J gene: TRBJ2-2; clone size: NA; CDR3 protein: CASRRIAGGRFGELFF; CDR3 DNA: TGCGCCAGCAGGCGTATAGCGGGAGGGCGGTTTGGGGAGCTGTTTTTT
V gene: TRBV4-1; D gene: NA; J gene: TRBJ2-2; clone size: NA; CDR3 protein: CASSPLTTGNTGELFF; CDR3 DNA: TGCGCCAGCAGCCCGTTAACCACAGGGAACACCGGGGAGCTGTTTTTT
V gene: TRBV27; D gene: TRBD2; J gene: TRBJ2-7; clone size: NA; CDR3 protein: CASSLASSGYEQYF; CDR3 DNA: TGTGCCAGCAGTTTAGCCTCTAGCGGCTACGAGCAGTACTTC
V gene: TRBV9; D gene: TRBD2; J gene: TRBJ2-1; clone size: NA; CDR3 protein: CASSPAGTSGYNEQFF; CDR3 DNA: TGTGCTAGCAGCCCGGCCGGGACTAGCGGCTACAATGAGCAGTTCTTC
V gene: TRBV5-1; D gene: TRBD2; J gene: TRBJ2-7; clone size: NA; CDR3 protein: CASSSTSGGSYEQYF; CDR3 DNA: TGCGCCAGCAGCTCGACTAGCGGGGGCTCCTACGAGCAGTACTTC
V gene: TRBV9; D gene: TRBD2; J gene: TRBJ2-7; clone size: NA; CDR3 protein: CASSVGLADSVGAYEQYF; CDR3 DNA: TGTGCCAGCAGCGTAGGACTAGCGGACTCTGTCGGGGCCTACGAGCAGTACTTC
V gene: TRBV11-3; D gene: TRBD1; J gene: TRBJ2-5; clone size: NA; CDR3 protein: CASSARTGEETQYF; CDR3 DNA: TGTGCCAGCAGCGCGCGGACAGGGGAAGAGACCCAGTACTTC
V gene: TRBV6-1; D gene: TRBD2; J gene: TRBJ2-7; clone size: few; CDR3 protein: CASRGTSGSWEQYF; CDR3 DNA: TGTGCCAGCAGAGGCACTAGCGGGAGTTGGGAGCAGTACTTC
V gene: TRBV10-1; D gene: TRBD1; J gene: TRBJ1-1; clone size: NA; CDR3 protein: CASSDPRTGKAEAFF; CDR3 DNA: TGCGCCAGCAGTGATCCCAGGACAGGGAAGGCTGAAGCTTTCTTT
V gene: TRBV29-1; D gene: TRBD1; J gene: TRBJ2-1; clone size: NA; CDR3 protein: CSVGGQGTFNEQFF; CDR3 DNA: TGCAGCGTTGGAGGACAGGGAACTTTCAATGAGCAGTTCTTC
V gene: TRBV2; D gene: NA; J gene: TRBJ1-4; clone size: once; CDR3 protein: CATQDRNNEKLFF; CDR3 DNA: TGTGCCACTCAGGACAGAAATAATGAAAAACTGTTTTTT
V gene: TRBV10-3; D gene: NA; J gene: TRBJ1-5; clone size: NA; CDR3 protein: CAISESSSNQPQHF; CDR3 DNA: TGTGCCATCAGTGAGTCGAGTAGCAATCAGCCCCAGCATTTT
V gene: TRBV4-1; D gene: TRBD1; J gene: TRBJ2-2; clone size: NA; CDR3 protein: CASRRTGGTGELFF; CDR3 DNA: TGCGCCAGCAGAAGGACAGGGGGCACCGGGGAGCTGTTTTTT
V gene: TRBV6-1; D gene: NA; J gene: TRBJ1-1; clone size: NA; CDR3 protein: CASSDWGVNTEAFF; CDR3 DNA: TGTGCCAGCAGTGATTGGGGGGTGAACACTGAAGCTTTCTTT
V gene: TRBV7-8; D gene: NA; J gene: TRBJ2-1; clone size: once; CDR3 protein: CASSLEGRLSSYNEQFF; CDR3 DNA: TGTGCCAGCAGCTTAGAGGGGAGGCTCAGCTCCTACAATGAGCAGTTCTTC
V gene: TRBV9; D gene: TRBD1; J gene: TRBJ2-6; clone size: NA; CDR3 protein: CASSVPGTGYSGANVLTF; CDR3 DNA: TGTGCCAGCAGCGTTCCGGGGACAGGCTACTCTGGGGCCAACGTCCTGACTTTC
V gene: TRBV7-6; D gene: NA; J gene: TRBJ2-1; clone size: NA; CDR3 protein: CASSLVLRDSSSYNEQFF; CDR3 DNA: TGTGCCAGCAGCTTAGTCCTTAGAGACAGTTCATCCTACAATGAGCAGTTCTTC
V gene: TRBV5-1; D gene: TRBD2; J gene: TRBJ2-1; clone size: NA; CDR3 protein: CASSSLAGVNNEQFF; CDR3 DNA: TGCGCCAGCAGCTCACTAGCGGGAGTAAACAATGAGCAGTTCTTC
V gene: TRBV2; D gene: TRBD1; J gene: TRBJ2-7; clone size: NA; CDR3 protein: CASRLTGTGGNEQYF; CDR3 DNA: TGTGCCAGCAGACTGACCGGGACAGGGGGAAATGAGCAGTACTTC
V gene: TRBV18; D gene: TRBD1; J gene: TRBJ2-4; clone size: NA; CDR3 protein: CASSPTGGGGNIQYF; CDR3 DNA: TGTGCCAGCTCACCAACAGGGGGCGGTGGAAACATTCAGTACTTC
V gene: TRBV4-1; D gene: NA; J gene: TRBJ1-5; clone size: NA; CDR3 protein: CASSPYSGSFSNQPQHF; CDR3 DNA: TGCGCCAGCAGCCCTTATTCAGGGTCCTTTAGCAATCAGCCCCAGCATTTT
V gene: TRBV5-1; D gene: NA; J gene: TRBJ2-1; clone size: NA; CDR3 protein: CASSYSNEQFF; CDR3 DNA: TGCGCCAGCAGCTATTCGAATGAGCAGTTCTTC
V gene: TRBV2; D gene: NA; J gene: TRBJ2-5; clone size: NA; CDR3 protein: CASSESAGVRETQYF; CDR3 DNA: TGTGCCAGCAGTGAATCGGCAGGGGTTCGGGAGACCCAGTACTTC
V gene: TRBV28; D gene: NA; J gene: TRBJ2-2; clone size: NA; CDR3 protein: CASRPTGRGAGELFF; CDR3 DNA: TGTGCCAGCAGGCCGACGGGGCGCGGGGCCGGGGAGCTGTTTTTT
V gene: TRBV11-3; D gene: NA; J gene: TRBJ2-7; clone size: NA; CDR3 protein: CASSLAGAGEQYF; CDR3 DNA: TGTGCCAGCAGCTTAGCAGGGGCGGGCGAGCAGTACTTC
V gene: TRBV11-3; D gene: NA; J gene: TRBJ2-1; clone size: NA; CDR3 protein: CASSWIGEYRDNEQFF; CDR3 DNA: TGTGCCAGCAGCTGGATCGGAGAATACAGGGACAATGAGCAGTTCTTC
V gene: TRBV2; D gene: NA; J gene: TRBJ2-7; clone size: NA; CDR3 protein: CASTYLGHEQYF; CDR3 DNA: TGTGCCAGCACCTATTTGGGGCACGAGCAGTACTTC
V gene: TRBV27; D gene: NA; J gene: TRBJ1-2; clone size: NA; CDR3 protein: CASSLSMGGRGPDYGYTF; CDR3 DNA: TGTGCCAGCAGTTTATCGATGGGGGGGAGGGGACCTGACTATGGCTACACCTTC
V gene: TRBV10-3; D gene: TRBD1; J gene: TRBJ2-7; clone size: NA; CDR3 protein: CASHPGTGDYEQYF; CDR3 DNA: TGTGCCAGTCACCCCGGGACAGGGGACTACGAGCAGTACTTC
V gene: TRBV7-2; D gene: TRBD1; J gene: TRBJ2-7; clone size: NA; CDR3 protein: CASSLTGTGRHEQYF; CDR3 DNA: TGTGCCAGCAGCTTAACCGGGACAGGGAGACACGAGCAGTACTTC
V gene: TRBV19; D gene: TRBD2; J gene: TRBJ2-1; clone size: NA; CDR3 protein: CASIGGTSGPNEQFF; CDR3 DNA: TGTGCCAGTATTGGGGGGACTAGCGGGCCCAATGAGCAGTTCTTC
V gene: TRBV27; D gene: NA; J gene: TRBJ1-5; clone size: NA; CDR3 protein: CASRTQANNQPQHF; CDR3 DNA: TGTGCCAGCAGAACCCAGGCAAATAATCAGCCCCAGCATTTT
V gene: TRBV27; D gene: TRBD2; J gene: TRBJ2-1; clone size: once; CDR3 protein: CASYDLYSGVKQFF; CDR3 DNA: TGTGCCAGCTATGACCTTTATAGCGGGGTTAAGCAGTTCTTC
V gene: TRBV7-8; D gene: NA; J gene: TRBJ2-7; clone size: NA; CDR3 protein: CASSSPTTYEQYF; CDR3 DNA: TGTGCCAGCAGCTCCCCTACTACCTACGAGCAGTACTTC
V gene: TRBV4-1; D gene: NA; J gene: TRBJ2-1; clone size: NA; CDR3 protein: CASSVMGPFNEQFF; CDR3 DNA: TGCGCCAGCAGCGTGATGGGCCCGTTCAATGAGCAGTTCTTC
V gene: TRBV7-2; D gene: NA; J gene: TRBJ2-3; clone size: NA; CDR3 protein: CASSLFRDTQYF; CDR3 DNA: TGTGCCAGCAGCTTATTCAGAGATACGCAGTATTTT
V gene: TRBV19; D gene: TRBD1; J gene: TRBJ1-5; clone size: NA; CDR3 protein: CASTPGQYYNQPQHF; CDR3 DNA: TGTGCCAGTACCCCGGGACAGTACTACAATCAGCCCCAGCATTTT
V gene: TRBV13; D gene: TRBD1; J gene: TRBJ1-4; clone size: NA; CDR3 protein: CASSWGQTNEKLFF; CDR3 DNA: TGTGCCAGCAGCTGGGGACAGACTAATGAAAAACTGTTTTTT
V gene: TRBV19; D gene: TRBD2; J gene: TRBJ2-1; clone size: NA; CDR3 protein: CASSSPSGTSYNEQFF; CDR3 DNA: TGTGCCAGTAGTTCTCCTAGCGGGACGTCCTACAATGAGCAGTTCTTC